Listed here is a single T cell receptor beta chain. This table comes from immunoSEQ multiplex PCR, and its TCRdb copy is limited to in-frame clones, with some not included. The sample lists about 490,000 clones; around three quarters were seen once. The entry originates in a study of shared clonotypes between healthy human individuals. Germline CDR1 and CDR2: ENHRY and SYGVKD. V lost 4 bases, J lost 2 bases, and 12 bases lay in between. The CDR3 spans 16 residues. The rearrangement links TRBV10-3 to TRBJ2-6; D might be TRBD2 (5 bases). This TCR came from a woman in her 40s in good health. Some clones in this sample may be carry-over from other donors' samples. Sequencing used PBMCs. CDR3 nucleotide sequence: TGTGCCATCAGTGGGCAGGAGAGGGCTGGGGCCAACGTCCTGACTTTC. The encoded protein is CAISGQERAGANVLTF.